This TCR beta chain was sequenced for a study of blood T cell repertoires in COVID-19. Study-wide background: Sites across the United States, Italy and Spain contributed samples from acute and convalescent COVID-19. In each case, the material was cDNA or gDNA derived from T cells, B-cell-depleted T cells, or PBMCs.

In the study's own analysis: Amplification with reference gene primers provided the estimates of nucleated cell counts. The method was immunoSEQ multiplex PCR; TCRdb's version includes in-frame clones alone and lacks a portion of them. That table gives V, J and clone size, and the DNA gave D and trimming. The repertoire holds over 100,000 clones, 91% seen once, with 5.5% to 7% in the top ten. The germline V and J ends were trimmed by 3 bases and 8 bases, with 14 bases remaining between them. CDR1 is SGHTA, CDR2 FQGNSA, per germline. CDR3 size: 14 residues. V is TRBV7-2 and J is TRBJ2-1, with D perhaps TRBD2 (6 bases). This receptor was obtained from a human donor in a cohort sampled during active COVID-19. Sequencing was performed on peripheral blood. The CDR3 protein is CASSLVAALDEQFF. The DNA for the CDR3 is TGTGCCAGCAGCTTGGTAGCGGCCTTGGATGAGCAGTTCTTC.